The next 32 T cell receptor beta chains were all read from a single sample in a study of shared clonotypes between healthy human individuals. Generated by immunoSEQ multiplex PCR, the TCRdb table keeps only in-frame clones and is missing some. Found here are about 2,500,000 clones, over 85% of them singletons; the top ten hold over 0.12%. Sequencing input: naive CD4+ T cells sorted from blood. The subset is: CD45RA+ positively selected. These receptor sequences come from a man younger than 35 in good health.

The rearrangement joins TRBV11-2 to TRBJ2-1, with 9 bases fitting TRBD1. The CDR3 covers 15 residues. Per germline, CDR1 SGHAT and CDR2 FQNNGV. V was clipped by 5 bases and J by 6 bases; unmatched bases: 8. CDR3 in amino acids: CASSLVGTGFNEQFF. The CDR3 nucleotides are TGTGCCAGCAGCCTGGTGGGGACAGGGTTCAATGAGCAGTTCTTC.

The rearrangement uses TRBV2 and TRBJ1-5, with 9 bases fitting TRBD1. Germline lookup yields CDR1 SNHLY and CDR2 FYNNEI. CDR3 length: 15 amino acids. Losses at the gene ends were 4 bases for V and 8 bases for J; bases not matched to a gene: 9. The CDR3 DNA reads as TGTGCCAGCAGTGCTATGGGGACAGGGCTTAAGCCCCAGCATTTT. Translation gives CASSAMGTGLKPQHF.

The V and J genes are TRBV6-5 and TRBJ2-7, with D perhaps TRBD1 (5 bases). The CDR3 has 13 amino acids. CDR1 MNHEY and CDR2 SVGAGI come from the germline V gene. V was trimmed by 6 bases and J by 2 bases, leaving 11 bases between them. CDR3 sequence (DNA): TGTGCCAGCAGGAGTACAGGTACCTACGAGCAGTACTTC. This encodes CASRSTGTYEQYF.

The chain employs TRBV19 and TRBJ1-2; the match to TRBD1 covers 9 bases. The germline V gene encodes CDR1 LNHDA and CDR2 SQIVND (reference sequence). This CDR3 contains 16 residues. The junction had 12 bases not matched to a gene; V was cut back by 6 bases and J by 4 bases. CDR3 residues: CASSITHRGQFYGYTF. The DNA for the CDR3 is TGTGCCAGTAGCATCACCCACAGGGGGCAGTTCTATGGCTACACCTTC.

This rearrangement joins TRBV12-5 to TRBJ2-5; TRBD2 is a possible D gene (6 bases). Germline loops: CDR1 LGHNT, CDR2 FRNRAP. The CDR3 is 16 residues long. Trimming cost V 6 bases and J 10 bases, with 27 bases left between them. CDR3 protein: CASGHPRGSGGLDQYF. CDR3 in DNA: TGTGCTAGTGGACACCCACGAGGTAGCGGAGGGCTTGACCAGTACTTC.

The genes are TRBV11-3 and TRBJ2-5; maybe TRBD1 (6 bases). The CDR3 covers 15 residues. The germline gives CDR1 SGHNT, CDR2 YENEEA. The V end was cut by 5 bases, the J end by 1 base, with 14 bases between. The CDR3 is CASSRAGTSQETQYF. CDR3 DNA: TGTGCCAGCAGCAGAGCCGGGACATCCCAAGAGACCCAGTACTTC.

Regarding this clone: One end of the junction varies from germline; a read error may be responsible. The gene calls are TRBV7-7 and TRBJ2-5; D is undetermined. The CDR3 spans 14 residues. Germline V gene data show CDR1 as SSHAT and CDR2 as FNYEAQ (reference sequence). CDR3 sequence (DNA): TGTGCTAGCAGTTCGGTTGCAGCTCCTAAGACCCAGTACTTC. The encoded protein is CASSSVAAPKTQYF.

This CDR3 is CASSYSRRGEQYF. In DNA form, the CDR3 reads TGTGCCAGCAGTTACTCGCGGAGGGGCGAGCAGTACTTC. The chain carries TRBV6-5 and TRBJ2-7; maybe TRBD2 (6 bases). The V gene lost 0 bases and the J gene lost 6 bases, with 9 bases spanning the gap. CDR1 is MNHEY, CDR2 SVGAGI, per germline. This CDR3 contains 13 residues.

The chain has TRBV11-2 and TRBJ2-7; tentative D call: TRBD2 (5 bases). CDR1 SGHAT and CDR2 FQNNGV come from the germline V gene. The ends were cut back, 4 bases at V and 6 bases at J, with 19 bases in the middle. The CDR3 loop spans 15 amino acids. Written as DNA, the CDR3 is TGTGCCAGCAGCTCCGGACTTGGAGGTGTGGGCGAGCAGTACTTC. Translated: CASSSGLGGVGEQYF. Looking up the rest from reference TRBV11-2 and TRBJ2-7 gives the full variable domain: EAGVAQSPRYKIIEKRQSVAFWCNPISGHATLYWYQQILGQGPKLLIQFQNNGVVDDSQLPKDRFSAERLKGVDSTLKIQPAKLEDSAVYLCASSSGLGGVGEQYFGPGTRLTVT.

The CDR3 nucleotides are TGTGCCAGCAGCCCTGGACAGTATGGCTACACCTTC. It codes for CASSPGQYGYTF. The rearrangement links TRBV7-9 to TRBJ1-2, with D possibly TRBD1 on 6 matching bases. The V end lost 5 bases, the J end lost 5 bases, and 9 bases lay between the germline ends. CDR1 and CDR2 (germline): SEHNR, FQNEAQ (reference sequence). The CDR3 is 12 residues long.

In regard to this clone: Other DNA sequences within the sample encode an identical CDR3. The V gene is TRBV5-1, the J gene TRBJ2-2; possibly TRBD1 or TRBD2 for D (6 bases each). Per the germline V gene, CDR1 is SGHRS and CDR2 is YFSETQ. V was shortened by 5 bases and J by 2 bases, with 13 bases between the two germline ends. The CDR3 covers 15 residues. The CDR3 sequence: CASSLGGVNTGELFF. CDR3 DNA: TGCGCCAGCAGTCTCGGGGGCGTAAACACCGGGGAGCTGTTTTTT.

The chain uses TRBV15 and TRBJ1-5, with D perhaps TRBD1 (6 bases). The CDR3 extends over 16 amino acids. V dropped 3 bases and J dropped 0 bases, with 12 bases sitting between them. Per germline, CDR1 LNHNV and CDR2 YYDKDF (reference sequence). The CDR3 loop is CATSSPGQTSNQPQHF. CDR3 bases: TGTGCCACCAGCAGTCCCGGACAGACTAGCAATCAGCCCCAGCATTTT.

The chain employs TRBV28 and TRBJ1-1, with unresolved D. The CDR3 extends over 11 amino acids. The germline V gene has CDR1 MDHEN and CDR2 SYDVKM. V lost 4 bases to trimming and J lost 6 bases, with 6 bases between them. CDR3 region: CASSSQSEAFF. The CDR3 nucleotides read TGTGCCAGCAGTTCTCAGTCTGAAGCTTTCTTT.

This clone appeared once. This sequence joins TRBV6-1 and TRBJ2-4; 9 nucleotides match TRBD2. This CDR3 spans 18 amino acids. The J segment lost 3 bases and the V segment lost 4 bases, leaving 13 bases of the junction unmatched. Germline CDR1 is MNHNS and CDR2 is SASEGT. CDR3 region: CASSGASGTGLVKNIQYF. As DNA, the CDR3 is TGTGCCAGCAGTGGCGCTAGCGGGACGGGTTTGGTCAAAAACATTCAGTACTTC.

The chain links TRBV9 to TRBJ2-3; 8 bases fit TRBD1. The CDR3 runs to 17 residues. V shed 0 bases and J 2 bases; nucleotides not matched to a gene: 8. CDR1 SGDLS and CDR2 YYNGEE come from the germline V gene. In DNA, the CDR3 is TGTGCCAGCAGCGTAGGGGGACAGGAGGGATCCACAGATACGCAGTATTTT. Protein: CASSVGGQEGSTDTQYF.

This chain joins TRBV2 and TRBJ2-3, with unresolved D. The CDR3 is 16 amino acids. In germline, CDR1 is SNHLY, CDR2 FYNNEI. V dropped 6 bases and J dropped 2 bases, with 18 bases sitting between them. CDR3: CASSARGQTSTDTQYF. CDR3 sequence (DNA): TGTGCCAGCAGCGCCCGTGGGCAGACCTCCACAGATACGCAGTATTTT.

The rearrangement links TRBV6-1 to TRBJ2-5, with D possibly being TRBD1 (6 bases). This CDR3 spans 14 amino acids. V lost 4 bases to trimming and J lost 7 bases, with 16 bases between them. Germline CDR1 and CDR2: MNHNS and SASEGT. Written as DNA, the CDR3 is TGTGCCAGCAGTGCGGACAGAAAATCGGGGACCCAGTACTTC. Protein: CASSADRKSGTQYF.

The chain uses TRBV29-1 and TRBJ2-7; D gene unclear. CDR3 length equals 15 residues. The germline V gene has CDR1 SQVTM and CDR2 ANQGSEA. Trimming took 3 bases from V and 5 from J, leaving 20 bases between them. The CDR3 sequence is CSVEAGEYGEHEQYF. CDR3 bases: TGCAGCGTTGAGGCAGGAGAATACGGAGAGCACGAGCAGTACTTC.

The chain is built from TRBV7-9 and TRBJ2-5; no clear D gene. V lost 1 base to trimming and J lost 3 bases, with 9 bases between them. Germline V gene data show CDR1 as SEHNR and CDR2 as FQNEAQ (reference sequence). CDR3 length: 14 amino acids. The DNA for the CDR3 is TGTGCCAGCAGCTTAGAAACAGTAAAAGAGACCCAGTACTTC. It translates to CASSLETVKETQYF.

The chain is built from TRBV14 and TRBJ1-1; D is unresolved. The germline gives CDR1 SGHDN, CDR2 FVKESK. The V end lost 0 bases, the J end lost 4 bases, and 0 bases lay between the germline ends. The CDR3 totals 11 residues. In nucleotides, the CDR3 is TGTGCCAGCAGCCAAGACACTGAAGCTTTCTTT. Protein product: CASSQDTEAFF. Looking up the rest from reference TRBV14 and TRBJ1-1 gives the full variable domain: EAGVTQFPSHSVIEKGQTVTLRCDPISGHDNLYWYRRVMGKEIKFLLHFVKESKQDESGMPNNRFLAERTGGTYSTLKVQPAELEDSGVYFCASSQDTEAFFGQGTRLTVV.

The chain employs TRBV5-4 and TRBJ2-7, with D possibly matching TRBD2 (5 bases). Trimming took off 4 bases at V and 6 bases at J, with 14 bases between the two ends. Germline V gene data show CDR1 as SGHNT and CDR2 as YYREEE (reference sequence). The CDR3 contains 13 residues. The CDR3 reads CASSVGSSGEQYF. The CDR3 bases are TGTGCCAGCAGCGTTGGGAGTTCCGGCGAGCAGTACTTC.

The V call is TRBV27, the J call TRBJ1-1; D may be TRBD1 (5 bases). Germline CDR1 reads MNHEY; CDR2 reads SMNVEV (reference sequence). CDR3 length equals 15 residues. V lost 4 bases to trimming and J lost 0 bases, with 12 bases between them. CDR3 sequence: CASSSQGVMNTEAFF. The CDR3 coding sequence is TGTGCCAGCAGTTCCCAGGGAGTAATGAACACTGAAGCTTTCTTT.

The chain carries TRBV27 and TRBJ2-1, with D tentatively TRBD2 (6 bases). Trimming took 5 bases from V and 10 from J, leaving 33 bases between them. The germline V gene has CDR1 MNHEY and CDR2 SMNVEV (reference sequence). The CDR3 covers 19 residues. CDR3 region: CASSPSPGSGTEQEKEQFF. CDR3 DNA: TGTGCCAGCAGTCCATCCCCGGGGTCCGGGACTGAGCAAGAAAAGGAGCAGTTCTTC.

The rearrangement joins TRBV28 to TRBJ2-5, with no clear D. The CDR3 length is 13 residues. Trimming took 3 bases from V and 6 from J, leaving 11 bases between them. Looked up from germline, CDR1 is MDHEN and CDR2 is SYDVKM. CDR3 in DNA: TGTGCCAGCAGTTTTGGGGTCGGGCAGACCCAGTACTTC. It is translated as CASSFGVGQTQYF.

This clone was recorded once. This sequence joins TRBV4-1 and TRBJ2-5, with a tentative D call TRBD2 (6 bases). The J call is uncertain, as TRBJ2-7 better fits the DNA end. Per the germline V gene, CDR1 is MGHRA and CDR2 is YSYEKL. The CDR3 totals 15 residues. Here the CDR3 reads CASSQVAAGTYEQYF. The CDR3 nucleotides are TGCGCCAGCAGCCAAGTGGCGGCGGGGACCTACGAGCAGTACTTC.

V is TRBV5-5 and J is TRBJ2-7, with D unresolved. The V end was cut by 2 bases, the J end by 2 bases, with 8 bases between. This CDR3 contains 13 residues. Germline values: CDR1 SGHKS, CDR2 YYEKEE (reference sequence). CDR3 region: CASSLRQPYEQYF. In DNA form, the CDR3 reads TGTGCCAGCAGCTTACGGCAGCCCTACGAGCAGTACTTC.

J is TRBJ1-2 and V is TRBV6-1, with D maybe TRBD1 (5 bases). The CDR3 totals 14 residues. Trimming took 6 bases from V and 8 from J, leaving 19 bases between them. Germline V gene lookup returns CDR1 MNHNS and CDR2 SASEGT. The DNA of the CDR3 is TGTGCCAGCAGACCAGACAGCACCTCGGGGGGCTACACCTTC. Encoded protein: CASRPDSTSGGYTF.

The chain combines TRBV5-1 with TRBJ2-3; TRBD2 matches at 8 bases. Germline trimming cut 0 bases from V and 11 bases from J; bases unmatched to any gene: 2. Germline CDR1 reads SGHRS; CDR2 reads YFSETQ. The CDR3 has 12 amino acids. The CDR3, as DNA: TGCGCCAGCAGCTTGGATGCGGGGGGGCAGTATTTT. It codes for CASSLDAGGQYF.

The gene calls are TRBV2 and TRBJ2-1; TRBD2 aligns across 15 bases. The germline V gene encodes CDR1 SNHLY and CDR2 FYNNEI. The CDR3 runs to 17 residues. V lost 6 bases and J lost 1; bases outside the gene matches: 4. The CDR3 here is CASREGLAGGSYNEQFF. The CDR3 nucleotides are TGTGCCAGCAGGGAGGGACTAGCGGGGGGATCCTACAATGAGCAGTTCTTC.

The chain has TRBV18 and TRBJ2-2, with D unresolved. The length of the CDR3 is 15 residues. Germline assignment: CDR1 KGHSH and CDR2 LQKENI. Trimming removed 3 bases at V and 7 bases at J, with 15 bases between. In DNA form, the CDR3 reads TGTGCCAGCTCACCGCGCAGGACGGTTGACGGGGAGCTGTTTTTT. This sequence encodes CASSPRRTVDGELFF.

The J gene is TRBJ1-1, the V gene TRBV18; no firm D call. This CDR3 has 15 amino acids. Germline CDR1 is KGHSH and CDR2 is LQKENI. Deletions cut 1 base from V and 1 base from J, with 10 bases between. The CDR3 DNA sequence: TGTGCCAGCTCACCACTCCCGACGCAGAACACTGAAGCTTTCTTT. This codes for CASSPLPTQNTEAFF.

The chain is built from TRBV6-5 and TRBJ2-7, with D unclear. The germline gives CDR1 MNHEY, CDR2 SVGAGI. V lost 2 bases and J 0 bases, leaving 11 bases between the germline ends. The CDR3 consists of 15 residues. The CDR3 region is CASSYTAPSSYEQYF. The CDR3, as DNA: TGTGCCAGCAGTTACACAGCCCCGAGCTCCTACGAGCAGTACTTC.